A selection of T cell receptor beta chains follows, all from one sample in a study of regulatory T cells in long-lasting Graves disease. TCRdb re-called the multiplex PCR reads with MiXCR, one entry per CDR3 protein. The sample lists approximately 540,000 distinct CDR3 sequences, around 13% occurring once. These data were also reused for a study on T cells in Graves' hyperthyroidism and ophthalmopathy.

The input for sequencing was peripheral blood mononuclear cells (PBMCs), taken at new diagnosis, from a patient treated with antithyroid drugs. These receptors were obtained from a woman aged 30 to 39 with Graves disease. Each CDR3 is given with its conserved first and last residue. D genes are given only for firm matches. Size is omitted from some rows. Given values are once, few, many or a class for expanded clones.

TRBJ1-4,TRBV19,.,.,TGTGCCAGTAGACAATCAGATGCCACTAATGAAAAACTGTTTTTT,CASRQSDATNEKLFF
TRBJ2-1,TRBV20-1,TRBD2,few,TGCAGTGCTAGTCGTAGCGGGAGGGCCTTCTCCTACAATGAGCAGTTCTTC,CSASRSGRAFSYNEQFF
TRBJ1-6,TRBV2,.,many,TGTGCCAGCAGAAATGGTTTTAATTCACCCCTCCACTTT,CASRNGFNSPLHF
TRBJ2-1,TRBV5-1,.,many,TGTGCCAGCAGCTTAGTCTCCGGGTACAATGAGCAGTTCTTC,CASSLVSGYNEQFF
TRBJ1-2,TRBV4-1,.,many,TGCGCCAGCAGCTCAACCGACAGGAACTATGGCTACACCTTC,CASSSTDRNYGYTF
TRBJ1-1,TRBV14,TRBD1,many,TGTGCCAGCAGCCAGGGACAGGCTTTGAGGGCTTTCTTT,CASSQGQALRAFF
TRBJ2-1,TRBV18,TRBD2,many,TGTGCCAGCTCCGGGGGGGCTAGCGCCTTAGGGGCCAATGAGCAGTTCTTC,CASSGGASALGANEQFF
TRBJ2-7,TRBV20-1,.,many,TGCAGTGCTCAACGGCCGGGAGCAGGAAGCGAGCAGTACTTC,CSAQRPGAGSEQYF
TRBJ2-7,TRBV28,.,many,TGTGCCAGCAGAAGCACAGGCTACGAGCAGTACTTC,CASRSTGYEQYF
TRBJ1-1,TRBV12-3/TRBV12-4,.,many,TGTGCCAGCAGTTTAAATGGGGGTAGTCGCTGGGCTTTCTTT,CASSLNGGSRWAFF
TRBJ2-7,TRBV7-8,.,many,TGTGCCAGCAGCTTAGGGCGGTCAGCCGCCTACGAGCAGTACTTC,CASSLGRSAAYEQYF
TRBJ2-1,TRBV28,.,few,TGTGCCAGCAGTGGCGCGGACAGCACTTACAATGAGCAGTTCTTC,CASSGADSTYNEQFF
TRBJ2-7,TRBV7-9,.,many,TGTGCCAGCAGCTTATCCACAGCCTACGAGCAGTACTTC,CASSLSTAYEQYF
TRBJ2-2,TRBV10-2,.,few,TGCGCCAGCAGCTCCTGGCGGTTGAACACCGGGGAGCTGTTTTTT,CASSSWRLNTGELFF
TRBJ1-1,TRBV19,.,many,TGTGCCAGTAGCGAGGTGGAGGGGACTGAAGCTTTCTTT,CASSEVEGTEAFF
TRBJ1-6,TRBV5-6,.,few,TGTGCCAGCAGCTTGGCCGCACAGAATTCACCCCTCCACTTT,CASSLAAQNSPLHF
TRBJ1-5,TRBV6-2/TRBV6-3,.,many,TGTGCCAGCAGTTACTCGCCAGGCATCAATCAGCCCCAGCATTTT,CASSYSPGINQPQHF
TRBJ2-7,TRBV20-1,.,many,TGCAGTGCTAGGCCACGGGGGCGCGGGGACGAGCAGTACTTC,CSARPRGRGDEQYF
TRBJ1-3,TRBV20-1,.,.,TGCAGTGCTAGAGAGGAAAGCTCTGGAAACACCATATATTTT,CSAREESSGNTIYF
TRBJ1-4,TRBV14,.,few,TGTGCCAGCAGCCAAGTTTCTTTCCCAATCGAAAAACTGTTTTTT,CASSQVSFPIEKLFF
TRBJ2-3,TRBV27,.,many,TGTGCCAGCAGTCCTCGGAGTAGAGCAGATACGCAGTATTTT,CASSPRSRADTQYF
TRBJ1-1,TRBV7-3,.,.,TGTGCCAGCAGCTTAATGGAGGGAACTGAAGCTTTCTTT,CASSLMEGTEAFF
TRBJ1-6,TRBV10-2,.,many,TGCGCCAGCGAAAGGGGCCAGGGGAATTCACCCCTCCACTTT,CASERGQGNSPLHF
TRBJ2-5,TRBV4-2,TRBD2,few,TGTGCCAGCTCTCTAGCGGGAGAAATGATGGAGACCCAGTACTTC,CASSLAGEMMETQYF
TRBJ1-4,TRBV6-1,.,many,TGTGCCAGCAGTACACAGCACTCAACTAATGAAAAACTGTTTTTT,CASSTQHSTNEKLFF
TRBJ1-5,TRBV27,.,many,TGTGCCAGCAGTTCGGGGGGGCCAACTCAGCCCCAGCATTTT,CASSSGGPTQPQHF
TRBJ2-3,TRBV19,TRBD2,few,TGTGCCAGTAGTATGGGGGGGAGGCTAGATACGCAGTATTTT,CASSMGGRLDTQYF
TRBJ2-7,TRBV15,.,.,TGTACCACCAGCTCCAAGGTGGTCGTATCCTACGAGCAGTACTTC,CTTSSKVVVSYEQYF
TRBJ2-7,TRBV11-2,TRBD2,many,TGTGCCAGCAGCTCGAGTATTGGATCTAGCGGGGGGTTGCGTGGCTACGAGCAGTACTTC,CASSSSIGSSGGLRGYEQYF
TRBJ2-3,TRBV20-1,TRBD2,many,TGCAGTGCCAGTGATAGCGGGTACACAGATACGCAGTATTTT,CSASDSGYTDTQYF
TRBJ1-4,TRBV11-2,TRBD1,many,TGTGCCAGCAGCCAACCCGGGACAGGGGATGAAAAACTGTTTTTT,CASSQPGTGDEKLFF
TRBJ2-7,TRBV28,TRBD2,many,TGTGCCAGCGGGCGGGGACTACCCTACGAGCAGTACTTC,CASGRGLPYEQYF
TRBJ2-2,TRBV20-1,.,few,TGCAGTGCTAGAGATTACAGCAGGCCCGGGGAGCTGTTTTTT,CSARDYSRPGELFF
TRBJ1-3,TRBV20-1,TRBD1,many,TGCAGTGCTAAACAGGGGGCTTCTGGAAACACCATATATTTT,CSAKQGASGNTIYF
TRBJ1-4,TRBV6-1,TRBD1,few,TGTGCCAGCAGCCCGGACAGGGGGCGATTCGACAAACTGTTTTTT,CASSPDRGRFDKLFF
TRBJ2-2,TRBV20-1,.,many,TGCAGTGTGGGGGGGCCCCGAGGAGCCGGGGAGCTGTTTTTT,CSVGGPRGAGELFF
TRBJ2-7,TRBV7-9,TRBD1,.,TGTGCCAGCAGTTTGAGCCGGGACAGAGACTACGAGCAGTACTTC,CASSLSRDRDYEQYF
TRBJ1-2,TRBV6-1,.,few,TGTGCCAGCAGACCTTCGTCATATGGCTACACCTTC,CASRPSSYGYTF
TRBJ2-2,TRBV6-1,TRBD2,few,TGTGCCAGCAGTCTACTAGCGGGAGTTAAGGCCGGGGAGCTGTTTTTT,CASSLLAGVKAGELFF
TRBJ1-2,TRBV9,TRBD1,many,TGTGCCAGCAGCGTAGAGGGACAGGGGAACGTATTGGCCTATGGCTACACCTTC,CASSVEGQGNVLAYGYTF
TRBJ2-1,TRBV5-5,.,many,TGTGCCAGCAGCTTCGAGACAGGTGGATTCTCCTACAATGAGCAGTTCTTC,CASSFETGGFSYNEQFF
TRBJ2-7,TRBV6-5,.,many,TGTGCCAGCAGTTCGGTGTACTCCTACGAGCAGTACTTC,CASSSVYSYEQYF
TRBJ1-2,TRBV5-1,.,few,TGCGCCAGCAGCATGGACCGGGCTTACGGTGGCTACACCTTC,CASSMDRAYGGYTF
TRBJ2-1,TRBV6-5,TRBD1,.,TGTGCCAGCAGTTTATCAGGGGGCGGCAATGAGCAGTTCTTC,CASSLSGGGNEQFF
TRBJ2-5,TRBV6-4,.,many,TGTGCCAGCAGTGAAGCGGCAGGGAGTTTTGGGCAAGAGACCCAGTACTTC,CASSEAAGSFGQETQYF
TRBJ2-1,TRBV5-8,TRBD2,few,TGTGCCGGCAGCTTGAGGACTAGCGGGAGGTTCTTC,CAGSLRTSGRFF
TRBJ2-5,TRBV9,.,many,TGTGCCAGCAGCCCCCGAGGACAGAATTTCCAAGAGACCCAGTACTTC,CASSPRGQNFQETQYF
TRBJ1-1,TRBV11-2,.,many,TGTGCCAGCAGCTTAGATAGGGAGGCTGAAGCTTTCTTT,CASSLDREAEAFF
TRBJ2-2,TRBV2,.,many,TGTGCCAGCAGTGAGATGGTTGCCGGGGAGCTGTTTTTT,CASSEMVAGELFF
TRBJ2-7,TRBV7-9,TRBD2,few,TGTGCCAGCAGCCCCGGCCCCGGGACTAGCGAGGTCGAGCAGTACTTC,CASSPGPGTSEVEQYF
TRBJ1-1,TRBV5-1,.,many,TGCGCCAGCAGCGAGGAGGGAAGGAACACTGAAGCTTTCTTT,CASSEEGRNTEAFF
TRBJ2-1,TRBV6-1,.,.,TGTGCCAGCAGCCCGAGGACAGAGCCGCAGTTCTTC,CASSPRTEPQFF
TRBJ2-2,TRBV6-5,.,few,TGTGCCAGCAGTTACTCCCATTGGGGCACCGGGGAGCTGTTTTTT,CASSYSHWGTGELFF